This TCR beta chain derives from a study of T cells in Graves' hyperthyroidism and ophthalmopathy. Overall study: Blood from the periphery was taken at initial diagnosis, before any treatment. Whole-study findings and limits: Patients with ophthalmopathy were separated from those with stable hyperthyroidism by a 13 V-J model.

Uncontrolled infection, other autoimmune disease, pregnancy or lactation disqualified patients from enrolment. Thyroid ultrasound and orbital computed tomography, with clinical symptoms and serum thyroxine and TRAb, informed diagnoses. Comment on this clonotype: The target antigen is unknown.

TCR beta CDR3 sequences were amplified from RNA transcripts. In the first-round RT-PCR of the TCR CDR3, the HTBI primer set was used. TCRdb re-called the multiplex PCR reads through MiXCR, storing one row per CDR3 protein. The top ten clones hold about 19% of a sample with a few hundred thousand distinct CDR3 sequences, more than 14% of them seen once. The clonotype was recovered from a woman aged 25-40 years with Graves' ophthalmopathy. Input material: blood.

The DNA of the CDR3 is TGTGCCAGCAGTTTAAGGGGCAGACTCAACACTGAAGCTTTCTTT. Translation gives CASSLRGRLNTEAFF. This rearrangement joins TRBV27 to TRBJ1-1; D is perhaps TRBD1 (5 bases). Germline CDR1 and CDR2: MNHEY and SMNVEV (reference sequence). Trimming cost V 2 bases and J 2 bases, with 12 bases left between them. The CDR3 has 15 residues.